This T cell receptor beta chain emerged from a study of beta chain features in type 1 diabetes. Points from the study as a whole: A cDNA-based sequencing approach could over-represent cells with high TCR expression. Short templates might get an advantage during PCR, and this would be equal in patients and controls. A closer apparent resemblance between naive, central memory and Treg TCRB repertoires was seen in patients than in healthy donors.

Isolated RNA was reverse transcribed in full, so expressed TCRB transcripts were sequenced. Profiling relied on immunoSEQ multiplex PCR, and the TCRdb table lists in-frame clones only, not all of them. The table records nearly 250,000 clones, roughly 13% of them present only once. Germline CDR1 is MDHEN and CDR2 is SYDVKM. With 3 bases clipped from V and 3 bases from J, the junction kept 8 bases outside the gene matches. The CDR3 has 16 residues. As for this clone: No antigen is known for it.

Sorting based on CD45RO/CCR7/CD25/CD127/CD95/CD27 separated CD4+ naive, central memory, regulatory and stem cell-like memory cells. Specimen: naive CD4+ T cells from blood. The rearrangement uses TRBV28 and TRBJ1-5; TRBD1 matches at 7 bases. This TCR was sampled from a woman in her 40s in good health. The CDR3 protein is CASSFLPTGINQPQHF. The CDR3 DNA reads TGTGCCAGCAGTTTTCTCCCGACAGGGATCAATCAGCCCCAGCATTTT.